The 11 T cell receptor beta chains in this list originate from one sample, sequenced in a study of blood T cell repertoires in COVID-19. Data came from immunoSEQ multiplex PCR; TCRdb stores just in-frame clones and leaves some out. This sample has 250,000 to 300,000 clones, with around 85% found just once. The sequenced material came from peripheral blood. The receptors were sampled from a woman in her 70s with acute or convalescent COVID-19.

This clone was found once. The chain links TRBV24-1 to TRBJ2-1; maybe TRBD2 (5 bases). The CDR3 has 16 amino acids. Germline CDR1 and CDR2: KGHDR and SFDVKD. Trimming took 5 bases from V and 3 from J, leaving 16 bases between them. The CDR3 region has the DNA TGTGCCACCAGTGGTGCGGAAGGGAGCAACTACAATGAGCAGTTCTTC. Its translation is CATSGAEGSNYNEQFF.

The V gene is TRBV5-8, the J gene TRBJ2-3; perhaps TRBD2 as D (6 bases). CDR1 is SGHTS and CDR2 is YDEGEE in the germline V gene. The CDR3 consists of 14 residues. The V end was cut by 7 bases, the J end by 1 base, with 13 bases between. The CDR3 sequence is CASGQEGGTDTQYF. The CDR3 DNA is TGTGCCAGCGGCCAGGAGGGAGGCACAGATACGCAGTATTTT.

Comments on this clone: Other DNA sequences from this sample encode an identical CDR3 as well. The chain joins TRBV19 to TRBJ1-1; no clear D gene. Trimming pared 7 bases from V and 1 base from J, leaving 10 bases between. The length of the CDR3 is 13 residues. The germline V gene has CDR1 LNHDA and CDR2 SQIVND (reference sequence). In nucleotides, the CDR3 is TGTGCCAGTACTGATAGGAGGAACACTGAAGCTTTCTTT. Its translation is CASTDRRNTEAFF.

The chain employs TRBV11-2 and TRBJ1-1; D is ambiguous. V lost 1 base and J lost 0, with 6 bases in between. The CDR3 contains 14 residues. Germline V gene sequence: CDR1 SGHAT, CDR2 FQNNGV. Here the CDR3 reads CASSLGRLNTEAFF. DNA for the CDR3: TGTGCCAGCAGCTTAGGCAGATTGAACACTGAAGCTTTCTTT.

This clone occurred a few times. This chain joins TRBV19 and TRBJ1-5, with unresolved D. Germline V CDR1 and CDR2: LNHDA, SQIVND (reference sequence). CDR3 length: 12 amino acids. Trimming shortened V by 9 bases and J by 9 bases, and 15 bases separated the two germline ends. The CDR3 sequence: CASDSAGTPQHF. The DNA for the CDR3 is TGTGCCAGCGATTCCGCGGGAACGCCCCAGCATTTT.

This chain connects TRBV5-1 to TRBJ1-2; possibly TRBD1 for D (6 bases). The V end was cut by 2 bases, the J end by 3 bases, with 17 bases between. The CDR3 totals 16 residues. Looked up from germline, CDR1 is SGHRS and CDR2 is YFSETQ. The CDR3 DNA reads TGCGCCAGCAGCTTAAAGGACCCCGGGACACACTATGGCTACACCTTC. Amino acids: CASSLKDPGTHYGYTF.

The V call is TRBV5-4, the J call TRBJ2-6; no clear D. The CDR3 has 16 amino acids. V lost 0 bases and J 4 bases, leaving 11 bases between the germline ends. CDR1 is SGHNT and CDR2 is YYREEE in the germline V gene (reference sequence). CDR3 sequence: CASSLAVGPGANVLTF. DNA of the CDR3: TGTGCCAGCAGCTTGGCGGTTGGTCCCGGGGCCAACGTCCTGACTTTC.

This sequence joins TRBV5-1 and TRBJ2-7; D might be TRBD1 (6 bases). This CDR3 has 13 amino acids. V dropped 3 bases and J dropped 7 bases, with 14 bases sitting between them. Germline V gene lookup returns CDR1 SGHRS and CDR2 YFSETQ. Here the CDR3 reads CASSSTGLREQYF. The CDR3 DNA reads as TGCGCCAGCAGCTCTACAGGGTTAAGGGAGCAGTACTTC.

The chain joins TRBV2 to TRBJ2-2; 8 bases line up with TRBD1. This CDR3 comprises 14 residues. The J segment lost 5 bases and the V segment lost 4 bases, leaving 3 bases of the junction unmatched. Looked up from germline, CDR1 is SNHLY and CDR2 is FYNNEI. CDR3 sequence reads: CASSAGGRTGELFF. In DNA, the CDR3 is TGTGCCAGCAGTGCAGGGGGCAGGACCGGGGAGCTGTTTTTT.

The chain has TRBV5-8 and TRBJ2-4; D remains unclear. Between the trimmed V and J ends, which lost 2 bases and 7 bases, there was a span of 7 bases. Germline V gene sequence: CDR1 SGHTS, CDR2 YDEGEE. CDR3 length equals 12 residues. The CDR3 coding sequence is TGTGCCAGCAGCTTAGGTAGCAACATTCAGTACTTC. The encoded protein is CASSLGSNIQYF. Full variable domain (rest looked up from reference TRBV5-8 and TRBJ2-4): EAGVTQSPTHLIKTRGQQATLRCSPISGHTSVYWYQQALGLGLQFLLWYDEGEERNRGNFPPRFSGRQFPNYSSELNVNALELEDSALYLCASSLGSNIQYFGAGTRLSVL.

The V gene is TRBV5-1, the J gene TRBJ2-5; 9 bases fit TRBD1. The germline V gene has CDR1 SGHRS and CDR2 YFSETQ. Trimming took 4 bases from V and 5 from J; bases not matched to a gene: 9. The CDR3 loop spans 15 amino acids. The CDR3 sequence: CASSPMGQGAETQYF. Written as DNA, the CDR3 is TGCGCCAGCAGCCCTATGGGACAGGGCGCGGAGACCCAGTACTTC. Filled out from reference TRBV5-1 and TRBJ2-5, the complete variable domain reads KAGVTQTPRYLIKTRGQQVTLSCSPISGHRSVSWYQQTPGQGLQFLFEYFSETQRNKGNFPGRFSGRQFSNSRSEMNVSTLELGDSALYLCASSPMGQGAETQYFGPGTRLLVL.